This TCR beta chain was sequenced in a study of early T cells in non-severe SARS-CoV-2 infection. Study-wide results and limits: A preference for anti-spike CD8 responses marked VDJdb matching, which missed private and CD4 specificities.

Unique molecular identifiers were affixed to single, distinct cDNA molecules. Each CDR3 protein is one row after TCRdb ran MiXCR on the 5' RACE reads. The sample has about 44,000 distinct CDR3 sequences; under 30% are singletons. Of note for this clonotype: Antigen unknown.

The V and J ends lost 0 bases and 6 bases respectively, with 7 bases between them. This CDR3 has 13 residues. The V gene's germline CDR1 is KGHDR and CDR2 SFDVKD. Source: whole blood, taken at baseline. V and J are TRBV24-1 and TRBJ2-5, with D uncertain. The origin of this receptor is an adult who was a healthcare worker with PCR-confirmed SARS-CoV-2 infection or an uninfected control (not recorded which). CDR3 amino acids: CATSDLDTKTQYF. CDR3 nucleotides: TGTGCCACCAGTGATTTGGACACCAAGACCCAGTACTTC.